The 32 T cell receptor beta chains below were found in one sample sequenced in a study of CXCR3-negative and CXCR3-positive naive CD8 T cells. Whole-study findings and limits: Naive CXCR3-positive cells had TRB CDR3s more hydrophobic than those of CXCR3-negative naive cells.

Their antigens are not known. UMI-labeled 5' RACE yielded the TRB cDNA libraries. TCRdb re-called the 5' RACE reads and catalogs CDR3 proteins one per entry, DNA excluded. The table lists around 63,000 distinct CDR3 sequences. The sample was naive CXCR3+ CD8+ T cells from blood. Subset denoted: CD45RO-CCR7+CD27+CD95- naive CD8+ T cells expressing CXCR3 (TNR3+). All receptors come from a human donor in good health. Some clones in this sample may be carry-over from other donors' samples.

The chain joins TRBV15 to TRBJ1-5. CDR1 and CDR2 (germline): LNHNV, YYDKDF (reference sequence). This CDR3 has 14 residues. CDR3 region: CATSIGLSNQPQHF.

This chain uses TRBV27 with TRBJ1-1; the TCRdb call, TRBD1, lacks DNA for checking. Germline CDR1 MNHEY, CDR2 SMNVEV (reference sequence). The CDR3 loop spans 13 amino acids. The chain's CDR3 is CASRPGVHTEAFF.

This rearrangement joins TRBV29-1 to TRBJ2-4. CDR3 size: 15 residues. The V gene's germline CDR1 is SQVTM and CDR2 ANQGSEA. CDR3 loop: CSVEGLGTPKNIQYF.

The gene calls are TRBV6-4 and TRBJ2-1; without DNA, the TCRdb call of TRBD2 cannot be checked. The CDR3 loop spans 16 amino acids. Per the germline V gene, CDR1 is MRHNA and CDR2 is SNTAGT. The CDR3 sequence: CASSDSERGGHNEQFF.

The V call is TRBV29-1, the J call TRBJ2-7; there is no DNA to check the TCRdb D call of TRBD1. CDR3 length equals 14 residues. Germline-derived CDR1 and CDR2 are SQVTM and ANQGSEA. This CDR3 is CSVEDGRGDYEQYF.

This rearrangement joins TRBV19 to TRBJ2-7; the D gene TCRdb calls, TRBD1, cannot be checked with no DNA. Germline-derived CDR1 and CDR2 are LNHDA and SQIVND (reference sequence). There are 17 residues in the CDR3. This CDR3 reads CASSTNQPGQGDHEQYF.

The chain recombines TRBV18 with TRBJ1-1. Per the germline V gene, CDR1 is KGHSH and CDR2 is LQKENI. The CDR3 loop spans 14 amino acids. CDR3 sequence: CASSNFVSNTEAFF.

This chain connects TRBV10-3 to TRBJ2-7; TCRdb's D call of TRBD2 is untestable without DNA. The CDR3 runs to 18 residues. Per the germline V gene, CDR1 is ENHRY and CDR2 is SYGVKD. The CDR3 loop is CAISGPGTSGVISCEQYF.

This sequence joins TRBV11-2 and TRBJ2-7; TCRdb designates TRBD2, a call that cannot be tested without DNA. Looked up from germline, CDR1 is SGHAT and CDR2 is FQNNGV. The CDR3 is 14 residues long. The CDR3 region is CASSPSSGGYEQYF.

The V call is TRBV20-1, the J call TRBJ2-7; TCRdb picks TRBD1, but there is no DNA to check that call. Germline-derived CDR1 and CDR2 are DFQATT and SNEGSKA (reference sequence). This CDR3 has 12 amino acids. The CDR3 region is CSALKGDYEQYF.

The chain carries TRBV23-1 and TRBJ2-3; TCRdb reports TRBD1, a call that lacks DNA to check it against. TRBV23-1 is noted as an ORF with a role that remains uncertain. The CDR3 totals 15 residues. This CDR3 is CASSQFRGRADTQYF.

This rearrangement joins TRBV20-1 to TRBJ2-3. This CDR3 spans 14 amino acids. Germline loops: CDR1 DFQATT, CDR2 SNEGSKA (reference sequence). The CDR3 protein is CSARDPFIGDTQYF.

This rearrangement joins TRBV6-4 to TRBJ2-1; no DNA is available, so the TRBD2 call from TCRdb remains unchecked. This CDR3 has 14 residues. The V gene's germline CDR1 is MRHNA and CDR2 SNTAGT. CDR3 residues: CASKVAGELNEQFF.

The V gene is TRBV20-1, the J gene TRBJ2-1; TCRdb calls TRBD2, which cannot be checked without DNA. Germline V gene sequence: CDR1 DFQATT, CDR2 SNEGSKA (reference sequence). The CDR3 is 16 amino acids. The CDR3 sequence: CSASQTSGPTYNEQFF.

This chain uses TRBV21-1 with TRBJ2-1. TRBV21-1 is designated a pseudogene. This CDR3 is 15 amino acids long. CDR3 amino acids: CASSSSFWDYNEQFF.

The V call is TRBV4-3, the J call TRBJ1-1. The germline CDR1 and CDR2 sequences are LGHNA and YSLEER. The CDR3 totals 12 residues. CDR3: CASSQEGFEAFF.

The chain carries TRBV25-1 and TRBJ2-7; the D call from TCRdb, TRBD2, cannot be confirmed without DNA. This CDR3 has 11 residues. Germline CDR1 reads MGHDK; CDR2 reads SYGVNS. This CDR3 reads CASSLAGQQYF.

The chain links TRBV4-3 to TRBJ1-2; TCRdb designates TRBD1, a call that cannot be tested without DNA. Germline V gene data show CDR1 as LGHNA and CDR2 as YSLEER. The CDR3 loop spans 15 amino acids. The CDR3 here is CASSQDPRDVEGYTF.

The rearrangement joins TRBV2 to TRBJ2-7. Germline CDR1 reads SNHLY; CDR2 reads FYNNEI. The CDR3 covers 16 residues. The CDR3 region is CASSEAVIGMGYEQYF.

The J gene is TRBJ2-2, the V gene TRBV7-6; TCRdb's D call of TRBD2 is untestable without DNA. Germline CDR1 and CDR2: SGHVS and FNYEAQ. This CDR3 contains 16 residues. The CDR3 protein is CASSRLAGGSTGELFF.

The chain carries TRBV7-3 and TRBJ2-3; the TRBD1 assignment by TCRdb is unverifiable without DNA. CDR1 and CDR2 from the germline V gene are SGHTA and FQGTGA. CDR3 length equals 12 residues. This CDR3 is CASSSDGIEQYF.

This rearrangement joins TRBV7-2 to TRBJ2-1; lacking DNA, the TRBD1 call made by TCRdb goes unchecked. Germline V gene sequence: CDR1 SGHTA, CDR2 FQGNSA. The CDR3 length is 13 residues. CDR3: CASSLWGGDEQFF.

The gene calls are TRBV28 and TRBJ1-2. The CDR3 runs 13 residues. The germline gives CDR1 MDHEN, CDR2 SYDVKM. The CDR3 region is CASSLEGNYGYTF.

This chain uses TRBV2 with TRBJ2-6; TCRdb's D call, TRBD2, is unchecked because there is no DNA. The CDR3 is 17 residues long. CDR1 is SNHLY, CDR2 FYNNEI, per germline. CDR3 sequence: CASSELAGGPGANVLTF.

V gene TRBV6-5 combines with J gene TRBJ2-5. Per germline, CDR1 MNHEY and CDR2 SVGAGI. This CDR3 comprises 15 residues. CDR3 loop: CASSYSKGYQETQYF.

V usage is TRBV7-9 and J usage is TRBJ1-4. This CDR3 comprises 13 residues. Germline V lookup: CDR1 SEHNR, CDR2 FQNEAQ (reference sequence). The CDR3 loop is CASSPTANEKLFF.

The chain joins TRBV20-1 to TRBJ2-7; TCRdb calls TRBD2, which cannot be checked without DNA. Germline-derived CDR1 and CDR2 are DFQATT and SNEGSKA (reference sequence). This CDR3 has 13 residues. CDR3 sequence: CSAANPDGHEQYF.

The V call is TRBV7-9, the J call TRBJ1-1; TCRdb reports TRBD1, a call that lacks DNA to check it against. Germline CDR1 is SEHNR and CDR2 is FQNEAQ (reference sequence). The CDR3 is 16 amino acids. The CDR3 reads CASSSQGAGGITEAFF. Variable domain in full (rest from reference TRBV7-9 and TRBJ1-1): DTGVSQNPRHKITKRGQNVTFRCDPISEHNRLYWYRQTLGQGPEFLTYFQNEAQLEKSRLLSDRFSAERPKGSFSTLEIQRTEQGDSAMYLCASSSQGAGGITEAFFGQGTRLTVV.

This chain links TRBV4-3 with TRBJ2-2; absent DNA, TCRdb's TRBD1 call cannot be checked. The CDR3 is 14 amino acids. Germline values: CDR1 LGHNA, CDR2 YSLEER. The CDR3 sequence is CASSSYREVGELFF.

CDR3 sequence: CATTGQHEQYF. The chain uses TRBV24-1 and TRBJ2-7; TCRdb returns TRBD1, unconfirmable since there is no DNA. The germline gives CDR1 KGHDR, CDR2 SFDVKD. The CDR3 totals 11 residues.

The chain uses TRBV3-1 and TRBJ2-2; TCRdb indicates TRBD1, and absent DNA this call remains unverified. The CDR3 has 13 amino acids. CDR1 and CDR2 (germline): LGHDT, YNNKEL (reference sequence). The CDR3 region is CAVNRGRTGELFF.

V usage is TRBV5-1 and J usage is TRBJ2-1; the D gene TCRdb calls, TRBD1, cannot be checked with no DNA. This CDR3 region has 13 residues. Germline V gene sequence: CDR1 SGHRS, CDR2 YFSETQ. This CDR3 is CASSRDRPIEQFF.